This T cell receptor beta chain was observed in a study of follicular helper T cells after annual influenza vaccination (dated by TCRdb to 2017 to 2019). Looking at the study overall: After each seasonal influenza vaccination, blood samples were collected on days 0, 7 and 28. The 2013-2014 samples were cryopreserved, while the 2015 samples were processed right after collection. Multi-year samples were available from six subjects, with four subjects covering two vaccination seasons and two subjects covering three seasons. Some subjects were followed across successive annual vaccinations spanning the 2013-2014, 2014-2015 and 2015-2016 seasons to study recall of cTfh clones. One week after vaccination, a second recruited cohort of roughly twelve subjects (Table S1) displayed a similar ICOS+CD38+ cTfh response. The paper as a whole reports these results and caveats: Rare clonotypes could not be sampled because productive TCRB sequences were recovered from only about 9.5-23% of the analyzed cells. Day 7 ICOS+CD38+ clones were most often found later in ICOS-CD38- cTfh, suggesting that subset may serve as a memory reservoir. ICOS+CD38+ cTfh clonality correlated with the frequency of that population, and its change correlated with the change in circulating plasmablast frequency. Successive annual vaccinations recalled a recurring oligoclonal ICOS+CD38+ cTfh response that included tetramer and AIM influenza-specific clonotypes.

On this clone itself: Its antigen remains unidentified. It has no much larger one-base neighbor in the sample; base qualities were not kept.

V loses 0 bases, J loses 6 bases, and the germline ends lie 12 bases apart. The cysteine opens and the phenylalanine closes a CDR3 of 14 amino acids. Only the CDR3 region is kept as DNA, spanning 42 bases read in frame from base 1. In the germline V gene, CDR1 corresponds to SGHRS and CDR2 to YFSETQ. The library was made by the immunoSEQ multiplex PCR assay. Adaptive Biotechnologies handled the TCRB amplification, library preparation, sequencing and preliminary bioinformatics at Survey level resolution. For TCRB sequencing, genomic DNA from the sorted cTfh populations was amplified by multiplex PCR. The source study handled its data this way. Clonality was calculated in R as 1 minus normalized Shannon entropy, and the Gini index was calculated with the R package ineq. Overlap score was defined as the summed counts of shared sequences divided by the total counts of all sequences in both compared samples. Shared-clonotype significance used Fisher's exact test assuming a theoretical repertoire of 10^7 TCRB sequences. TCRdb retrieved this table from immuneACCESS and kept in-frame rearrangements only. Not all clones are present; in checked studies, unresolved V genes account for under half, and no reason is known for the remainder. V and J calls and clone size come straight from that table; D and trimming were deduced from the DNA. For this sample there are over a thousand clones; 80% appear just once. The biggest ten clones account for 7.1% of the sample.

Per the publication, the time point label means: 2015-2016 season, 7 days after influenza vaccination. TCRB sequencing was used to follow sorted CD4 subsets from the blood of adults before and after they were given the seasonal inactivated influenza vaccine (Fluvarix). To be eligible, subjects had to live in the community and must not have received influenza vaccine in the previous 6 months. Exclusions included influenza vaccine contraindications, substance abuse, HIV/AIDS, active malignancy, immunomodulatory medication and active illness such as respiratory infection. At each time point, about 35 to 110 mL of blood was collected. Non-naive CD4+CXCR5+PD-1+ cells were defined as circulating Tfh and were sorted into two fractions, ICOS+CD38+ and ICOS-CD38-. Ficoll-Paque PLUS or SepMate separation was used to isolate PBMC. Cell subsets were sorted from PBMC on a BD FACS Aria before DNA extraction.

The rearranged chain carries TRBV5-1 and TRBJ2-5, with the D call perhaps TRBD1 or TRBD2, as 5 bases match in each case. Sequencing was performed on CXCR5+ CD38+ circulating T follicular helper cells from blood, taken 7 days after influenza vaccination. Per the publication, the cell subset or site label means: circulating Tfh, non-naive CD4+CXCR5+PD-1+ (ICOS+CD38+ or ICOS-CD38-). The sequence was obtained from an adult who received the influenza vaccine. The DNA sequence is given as TGCGCCAGCAGCTTGGATTCGGGGCGGCAGACCCAGTACTTC. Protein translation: CASSLDSGRQTQYF.